This entry lists 20 T cell receptor beta chains sequenced from one sample in a study of a mutant IDH1 vaccine in newly diagnosed glioma. Their specific antigens are unknown. Sequencing used immunoSEQ multiplex PCR; TCRdb keeps in-frame clones, though not all of them. The profile shows approximately 50,000 clones, 86% of them singletons. Time point meaning: week 35, safety follow-up. Vaccination used 300 ug of mutant IDH1 20-mer peptide per dose, with topical imiquimod. The sample in question was PBMCs, obtained from a glioma patient whose treatment included an IDH1 peptide vaccine. These TCRs come from a man aged 40-49 years with glioma.

The chain combines TRBV6-1 with TRBJ2-3; TRBD2 matches 9 bases. The V gene's germline CDR1 is MNHNS and CDR2 SASEGT. J lost 7 bases, V lost 6 bases, and 11 bases had no gene match. This CDR3 contains 15 residues. CDR3 bases: TGTGCCAGCAGAGGGATAGCGGGAGTTGGGAATACGCAGTATTTT. Protein: CASRGIAGVGNTQYF.

This clone was counted between two and nine times. The chain has TRBV5-4 and TRBJ2-5; no reliable D call. V lost 1 base and J lost 1, with 14 bases in between. Germline V CDR1 and CDR2: SGHNT, YYREEE (reference sequence). This CDR3 is built from 16 residues. DNA for the CDR3: TGTGCCAGCAGCTTGTCAGCTCCATTCTTCCAAGAGACCCAGTACTTC. This encodes CASSLSAPFFQETQYF.

The chain joins TRBV10-3 to TRBJ2-7; D is possibly TRBD1 (6 bases). Germline CDR1 is ENHRY and CDR2 is SYGVKD. The V end was cut by 6 bases, the J end by 2 bases, with 20 bases between. The length of the CDR3 is 16 residues. Here the CDR3 reads CAIRGRGGRTAYEQYF. CDR3 DNA: TGTGCCATCAGGGGACGTGGGGGACGGACAGCCTACGAGCAGTACTTC.

The gene calls are TRBV2 and TRBJ1-1; no definite D call. Trimming took off 7 bases at V and 6 bases at J, with 12 bases between the two ends. CDR3 size: 12 residues. Germline CDR1 is SNHLY and CDR2 is FYNNEI. CDR3 loop: CASIRGSAEAFF. The CDR3 DNA reads TGTGCCAGCATAAGAGGGTCTGCTGAAGCTTTCTTT.

The CDR3 sequence: CASSLPRQSRANVLTF. The CDR3 bases are TGTGCCAGCAGCTTGCCGCGACAAAGTCGGGCCAACGTCCTGACTTTC. The chain employs TRBV7-2 and TRBJ2-6; no clear D gene. This CDR3 has 16 amino acids. Per the germline V gene, CDR1 is SGHTA and CDR2 is FQGNSA. The V end lost 3 bases, the J end lost 5 bases, and 14 bases lay between the germline ends.

This clone was counted only a few times. The chain joins TRBV7-9 to TRBJ1-5; TRBD1 is a possible D gene (5 bases). V was shortened by 5 bases and J by 3 bases, with 14 bases between the two germline ends. CDR3 length: 15 amino acids. The V gene's germline CDR1 is SEHNR and CDR2 FQNEAQ (reference sequence). The CDR3 is CASSPGQGDNQPQHF. Written as DNA, the CDR3 is TGTGCCAGCAGCCCTGGACAAGGGGACAATCAGCCCCAGCATTTT.

This chain links TRBV4-3 with TRBJ2-3, with 8 bases that match TRBD2. Germline V gives CDR1 LGHNA, CDR2 YSLEER. Trimming took 2 bases from V and 3 from J; bases not matched to a gene: 7. The CDR3 contains 16 residues. The CDR3: CASSQSSSGRTDTQYF. The CDR3 DNA is TGCGCCAGCAGCCAATCATCTAGCGGGCGGACAGATACGCAGTATTTT.

The J gene is TRBJ1-1, the V gene TRBV29-1, with D unresolved. The CDR3 runs 12 residues. The germline CDR1 and CDR2 sequences are SQVTM and ANQGSEA. Trimming pared 7 bases from V and 0 bases from J, leaving 9 bases between. The chain's CDR3 is CSGAPLNTEAFF. The CDR3 bases are TGCAGCGGGGCCCCATTGAACACTGAAGCTTTCTTT.

The chain joins TRBV5-4 to TRBJ1-2; D unclear. Germline V gene lookup returns CDR1 SGHNT and CDR2 YYREEE (reference sequence). Trimming cost V 4 bases and J 8 bases, with 18 bases left between them. The CDR3 covers 14 residues. CDR3 sequence: CASSMESLAGGYTF. The CDR3 region has the DNA TGTGCCAGCAGCATGGAGTCCCTGGCGGGAGGCTACACCTTC.

J is TRBJ2-3 and V is TRBV28; D possibly uses TRBD1 or TRBD2 (5 bases each). This CDR3 comprises 16 residues. Germline CDR1 MDHEN, CDR2 SYDVKM. Trimming stripped 3 bases from V and 5 bases from J, with 18 bases between. CDR3 amino acids: CASSFWGRGKRDTQYF. The CDR3 DNA sequence: TGTGCCAGCAGTTTTTGGGGGAGAGGGAAGAGAGATACGCAGTATTTT.

The count of this clone is one. CDR3 bases: TGTGCCAGCAGCACTGGCTACAATGAGCAGTTCTTC. Its translation: CASSTGYNEQFF. The V call is TRBV7-2, the J call TRBJ2-1; unclear D gene. Trimming stripped 5 bases from V and 3 bases from J, with 5 bases between. This CDR3 comprises 12 residues. Germline loops: CDR1 SGHTA, CDR2 FQGNSA.

V is TRBV7-2 and J is TRBJ2-7; D might be TRBD2 (6 bases). The germline V gene encodes CDR1 SGHTA and CDR2 FQGNSA. The ends were cut back, 4 bases at V and 7 bases at J, with 23 bases in the middle. This CDR3 is built from 16 residues. Here the CDR3 reads CASSSGLGLVGGEQYF. CDR3 DNA: TGTGCCAGCAGCTCGGGTCTGGGGCTAGTTGGGGGGGAGCAGTACTTC. Looking up the rest from reference TRBV7-2 and TRBJ2-7 gives the full variable domain: GAGVSQSPSNKVTEKGKDVELRCDPISGHTALYWYRQSLGQGLEFLIYFQGNSAPDKSGLPSDRFSAERTGGSVSTLTIQRTQQEDSAVYLCASSSGLGLVGGEQYFGPGTRLTVT.

This clone is deemed medium-sized. CDR3 nucleotides: TGTGCCAGCAGTTTCCGGGCAGGGGGCTCTAGGGACACTGAAGCTTTCTTT. This encodes CASSFRAGGSRDTEAFF. This chain uses TRBV27 with TRBJ1-1, with 8 bases fitting TRBD1. There are 17 residues in the CDR3. V shed 3 bases, J shed 3 bases, and the junction held 12 bases outside the gene matches. Germline values: CDR1 MNHEY, CDR2 SMNVEV (reference sequence).

The chain uses TRBV9 and TRBJ2-2; TRBD1 matches 9 bases. Germline V gene lookup returns CDR1 SGDLS and CDR2 YYNGEE. V was pared by 3 bases and J by 6 bases, with 6 bases of the junction left unmatched. The CDR3 length is 15 residues. As DNA, the CDR3 is TGTGCCAGCAGCGCCCGACAGGGGGGGGCCGGGGAGCTGTTTTTT. It is translated as CASSARQGGAGELFF.

V usage is TRBV7-9 and J usage is TRBJ2-7; 7 positions agree with TRBD1. Trimming at V came to 6 bases and at J to 2 bases, leaving 1 base not matched to a gene. Looked up from germline, CDR1 is SEHNR and CDR2 is FQNEAQ (reference sequence). The length of the CDR3 is 12 residues. This chain's CDR3 is CASRGTAYEQYF. The CDR3 bases are TGTGCCAGCAGAGGGACAGCCTACGAGCAGTACTTC.

The chain links TRBV7-9 to TRBJ2-1, with D possibly matching TRBD1 (6 bases). Trimming took 5 bases from V and 4 from J, leaving 18 bases between them. The V gene's germline CDR1 is SEHNR and CDR2 FQNEAQ (reference sequence). The CDR3 covers 16 residues. In DNA form, the CDR3 reads TGTGCCAGCAGCCCCGGTCGGGACACCGTTTACAATGAGCAGTTCTTC. Amino acids: CASSPGRDTVYNEQFF.

The table lists this clone with a count of one. The chain joins TRBV19 to TRBJ2-7, with D uncertain. CDR1 is LNHDA and CDR2 is SQIVND in the germline V gene (reference sequence). V lost 9 bases to trimming and J lost 2 bases, with 14 bases between them. There are 13 residues in the CDR3. DNA for the CDR3: TGTGCCAGCACCGACTCCGGCGCCTACGAGCAGTACTTC. It translates to CASTDSGAYEQYF.

This clone showed up just a few times. The V call is TRBV6-6, the J call TRBJ2-7, with D possibly matching TRBD1 (6 bases). The V and J ends lost 6 bases and 7 bases respectively, with 13 bases between them. This CDR3 spans 12 amino acids. Germline CDR1 is MNHNY and CDR2 is SVGAGI (reference sequence). The CDR3 spells CASRRDNQEQYF. CDR3 coding DNA: TGTGCCAGCAGACGGGACAACCAAGAGCAGTACTTC.

The chain couples TRBV10-3 to TRBJ2-7, with D uncertain. Germline V gene lookup returns CDR1 ENHRY and CDR2 SYGVKD. V was pared by 9 bases and J by 5 bases, with 14 bases between. CDR3 size: 12 residues. The DNA of the CDR3 is TGTGCCATTTCGGCCTTGACGGACGAGCAGTACTTC. The encoded protein is CAISALTDEQYF.

This chain links TRBV6-6 with TRBJ2-7; D perhaps matches TRBD1 (5 bases). This CDR3 has 13 amino acids. Germline V gene data show CDR1 as MNHNY and CDR2 as SVGAGI (reference sequence). With 2 bases removed from V and 2 bases from J, the gap between germline ends came to 7 bases. CDR3 coding DNA: TGTGCCAGCAGTTACGGCAGGGCCTACGAGCAGTACTTC. Encoded protein: CASSYGRAYEQYF.